The 27 T cell receptor beta chains below all came from one sample that was sequenced in a study of control samples from healthy donors and cancer patients. TCRdb's table, derived via immunoSEQ multiplex PCR, lists solely in-frame clones and lacks some. The sample lists roughly 120,000 clones, around nine tenths occurring once. Sequences were obtained from blood. Every receptor here comes from a woman aged 50 to 60 in good health.

The rearrangement links TRBV7-9 to TRBJ2-3; D is unresolved. The V end was cut by 4 bases, the J end by 0 bases, with 8 bases between. The CDR3 runs to 14 residues. Germline V gene data show CDR1 as SEHNR and CDR2 as FQNEAQ (reference sequence). Here the CDR3 reads CASSSWFSTDTQYF. The DNA for the CDR3 is TGTGCCAGCAGCTCCTGGTTTAGCACAGATACGCAGTATTTT.

The chain joins TRBV19 to TRBJ2-3, with D maybe TRBD2 (6 bases). V lost 8 bases to trimming and J lost 6 bases, with 21 bases between them. The CDR3 runs to 15 residues. Germline V gene sequence: CDR1 LNHDA, CDR2 SQIVND (reference sequence). The CDR3: CASSGQTWGTDTQYF. CDR3 in DNA: TGTGCCAGTTCGGGGCAGACCTGGGGGACTGATACGCAGTATTTT.

V usage is TRBV27 and J usage is TRBJ1-6; no firm D call. Germline values: CDR1 MNHEY, CDR2 SMNVEV (reference sequence). V was cut by 5 bases and J by 4 bases, with 6 bases left in between. The CDR3 is 13 amino acids. The CDR3 bases are TGTGCCAGCAGTCGGCAGTATAATTCACCCCTCCACTTT. It translates to CASSRQYNSPLHF.

The chain joins TRBV27 to TRBJ2-1, with 11 bases matching TRBD2. CDR3 length equals 18 residues. Per germline, CDR1 MNHEY and CDR2 SMNVEV (reference sequence). Losses at the gene ends were 6 bases for V and 0 bases for J; bases not matched to a gene: 10. For the CDR3, the DNA is TGTGCCAGCAGCCGACTAGCGGGGTCCCCTAGCTCCTACAATGAGCAGTTCTTC. This gives the protein CASSRLAGSPSSYNEQFF.

J is TRBJ2-5 and V is TRBV19; 7 bases line up with TRBD1. CDR1 LNHDA and CDR2 SQIVND come from the germline V gene (reference sequence). Germline trimming cut 9 bases from V and 1 base from J; bases unmatched to any gene: 8. The CDR3 covers 14 residues. The CDR3 nucleotides read TGTGCCAGCCGTCTGGCAGGGGGCCAAGAGACCCAGTACTTC. This codes for CASRLAGGQETQYF.

The chain uses TRBV7-2 and TRBJ1-2; D may be TRBD1 (5 bases). V was clipped by 0 bases and J by 7 bases, with 15 bases between them. The CDR3 runs 15 residues. CDR1 and CDR2 from the germline V gene are SGHTA and FQGNSA. CDR3 loop: CASSLAGGSGVGYTF. In DNA, the CDR3 is TGTGCCAGCAGCTTAGCGGGGGGGAGTGGGGTTGGCTACACCTTC.

The V and J genes are TRBV24-1 and TRBJ2-7; D gene uncertain. There are 13 residues in the CDR3. Germline V gene data show CDR1 as KGHDR and CDR2 as SFDVKD. Trimming took 5 bases from V and 1 from J, leaving 8 bases between them. The CDR3 DNA is TGTGCCACCAGTGTCGGCCCGTCCTACGAGCAGTACGTC. It encodes CATSVGPSYEQYV.

This sequence joins TRBV6-5 and TRBJ2-7; perhaps TRBD2 as D (6 bases). V gave up 6 bases and J gave up 4 bases, with 16 bases separating them. Germline CDR1 MNHEY, CDR2 SVGAGI. This CDR3 comprises 14 residues. CDR3 sequence: CASRRLVMEYEQYV. CDR3 DNA sequence: TGTGCCAGCAGGAGACTAGTCATGGAATACGAGCAGTACGTC.

As for this clone: The junction departs from germline at one end; a sequencing error may be responsible. This chain links TRBV6-4 with TRBJ2-2, with 7 nucleotides matching TRBD2. The germline CDR1 and CDR2 sequences are MRHNA and SNTAGT. The CDR3 is 18 residues long. CDR3 bases: TGTGCCACCTATTCCGGACTAGATCTTTACAACGAACACCGGGGAGCTGTTTTT. Translated: CATYSGLDLYNEHRGAVF.

This chain uses TRBV2 with TRBJ2-2; a weak D match, TRBD2 (5 bases). Germline CDR1 SNHLY, CDR2 FYNNEI. The length of the CDR3 is 13 residues. V dropped 6 bases and J dropped 1 base, with 6 bases sitting between them. CDR3 coding DNA: TGTGCCAGCAGCGGAGGGAACACCGGGGAGCTGTTTTTT. This codes for CASSGGNTGELFF. Full variable domain (rest looked up from reference TRBV2 and TRBJ2-2): EPEVTQTPSHQVTQMGQEVILRCVPISNHLYFYWYRQILGQKVEFLVSFYNNEISEKSEIFDDQFSVERPDGSNFTLKIRSTKLEDSAMYFCASSGGNTGELFFGEGSRLTVL.

The rearrangement uses TRBV7-9 and TRBJ2-2; 7 bases are shared with TRBD1. Germline assignment: CDR1 SEHNR and CDR2 FQNEAQ (reference sequence). The CDR3 is 15 amino acids. V was pared by 3 bases and J by 2 bases, with 3 bases of the junction left unmatched. As DNA, the CDR3 is TGTGCCAGCAGCTTCCGGGACAGAAACACCGGGGAGCTGTTTTTT. It specifies CASSFRDRNTGELFF.

The genes are TRBV18 and TRBJ2-3; TRBD1 aligns across 9 bases. This CDR3 has 15 amino acids. Germline V gene lookup returns CDR1 KGHSH and CDR2 LQKENI. The V segment lost 3 bases and the J segment 1 base; nucleotides outside the gene matches: 2. DNA of the CDR3: TGTGCCAGCTCACCCGGACAGGGGCGCACAGATACGCAGTATTTT. Amino acid sequence: CASSPGQGRTDTQYF.

This clone was recorded only once. The V gene is TRBV19, the J gene TRBJ1-1, with 8 bases fitting TRBD1. Germline CDR1 is LNHDA and CDR2 is SQIVND (reference sequence). The CDR3 extends over 16 amino acids. With V trimmed by 4 bases and J by 0 bases, 7 bases remained unmatched. CDR3 DNA: TGTGCCAGTAGTACCCAGGGGGCGAGGATGAACACTGAAGCTTTCTTT. This encodes CASSTQGARMNTEAFF.

The chain recombines TRBV29-1 with TRBJ2-5, with D perhaps TRBD1 or TRBD2 (5 bases each). Between the trimmed V and J ends, which lost 4 bases and 5 bases, there was a span of 8 bases. The CDR3 is 11 amino acids. The germline V gene encodes CDR1 SQVTM and CDR2 ANQGSEA. CDR3 region: CSVAGSETQYF. CDR3 in DNA: TGCAGCGTTGCAGGGAGCGAGACCCAGTACTTC.

CDR3 sequence: CASRISGTDTQYF. CDR3 coding DNA: TGTGCCAGCAGAATCTCAGGCACAGATACGCAGTATTTT. The chain combines TRBV27 with TRBJ2-3, with D unresolved. The CDR3 has 13 residues. V was trimmed by 6 bases and J by 1 base, leaving 8 bases between them. Germline V CDR1 and CDR2: MNHEY, SMNVEV (reference sequence).

The chain joins TRBV4-1 to TRBJ2-3; D is unclear. Germline CDR1 MGHRA, CDR2 YSYEKL. This CDR3 is built from 16 residues. V was shortened by 1 base and J by 4 bases, with 15 bases between the two germline ends. The CDR3 protein is CASSQVGGIMADTQYF. CDR3 in DNA: TGCGCCAGCAGCCAAGTAGGCGGTATAATGGCAGATACGCAGTATTTT.

The chain combines TRBV15 with TRBJ1-5; D might be TRBD1 (6 bases). The CDR3 covers 14 residues. CDR1 is LNHNV, CDR2 YYDKDF, per germline (reference sequence). V gave up 3 bases and J gave up 1 base, with 7 bases separating them. The DNA of the CDR3 is TGTGCCACCAGCAGTGGGACAAGCAATCAGCCCCAGCATTTT. Translated: CATSSGTSNQPQHF.

The chain recombines TRBV7-9 with TRBJ1-1; D possibly corresponds to TRBD1 (5 bases). There are 16 residues in the CDR3. V was shortened by 2 bases and J by 3 bases, with 16 bases between the two germline ends. Looked up from germline, CDR1 is SEHNR and CDR2 is FQNEAQ (reference sequence). The chain's CDR3 is CASSLRSGERDTEAFF. CDR3 sequence (DNA): TGTGCCAGCAGCTTAAGGTCGGGGGAACGGGACACTGAAGCTTTCTTT.

The genes are TRBV15 and TRBJ2-1; TRBD2 aligns across 9 bases. Germline values: CDR1 LNHNV, CDR2 YYDKDF (reference sequence). The CDR3 sequence is 17 residues long. V shed 1 base, J shed 7 bases, and the junction held 11 bases outside the gene matches. The CDR3 protein is CATSRALVAGALNEQFF. The CDR3 DNA sequence: TGTGCCACCAGCAGAGCTTTAGTAGCGGGAGCTTTAAATGAGCAGTTCTTC.

The V call is TRBV30, the J call TRBJ1-5; D uncertain. CDR3 length equals 13 residues. V was cut by 3 bases and J by 0 bases, with 6 bases left in between. Germline assignment: CDR1 GTSNPN and CDR2 SVGIG (reference sequence). DNA of the CDR3: TGTGCCTGGAGCCCTTATAGCAATCAGCCCCAGCATTTT. It yields the protein CAWSPYSNQPQHF.

The chain joins TRBV24-1 to TRBJ1-1; D gene unclear. The CDR3 is 15 residues long. Trimming cost V 5 bases and J 0 bases, with 12 bases left between them. Germline CDR1 is KGHDR and CDR2 is SFDVKD. The CDR3 loop reads CATSVGGYMNTEAFF. The CDR3, as DNA: TGTGCCACCAGTGTGGGAGGCTATATGAACACTGAAGCTTTCTTT.

The chain carries TRBV7-2 and TRBJ2-1; 7 bases are a match to TRBD1. The CDR3 consists of 13 residues. Germline CDR1 and CDR2: SGHTA and FQGNSA. Unmatched junction bases numbered 2, after V lost 5 bases and J lost 4 bases. CDR3 in DNA: TGTGCCAGCAGCAGGGACAGATACAATGAGCAGTTCTTC. Amino acids: CASSRDRYNEQFF.

The chain recombines TRBV4-1 with TRBJ2-3, with a tentative D call TRBD1 (5 bases). Trimming took 4 bases from V and 2 from J, leaving 16 bases between them. CDR3 length equals 16 residues. CDR1 is MGHRA, CDR2 YSYEKL, per germline. CDR3 coding DNA: TGCGCCAGCAGCCGGATACGCAGGGAAAACACAGATACGCAGTATTTT. Translation: CASSRIRRENTDTQYF.

The J gene is TRBJ1-2, the V gene TRBV7-9; maybe TRBD1 (6 bases). There are 14 residues in the CDR3. Germline lookup yields CDR1 SEHNR and CDR2 FQNEAQ (reference sequence). The V end lost 5 bases, the J end lost 6 bases, and 16 bases lay between the germline ends. The CDR3 region has the DNA TGTGCCAGCAGCCGTCGGGACAATGTAAATGGCTACACCTTC. It yields the protein CASSRRDNVNGYTF.

The V call is TRBV3-1 (or the pseudogene TRBV3-2), the J call TRBJ1-1; D ambiguous. Germline CDR1 is LGHDT and CDR2 is YNNKEL (reference sequence). This CDR3 has 11 residues. The V gene lost 6 bases and the J gene lost 3 bases, with 5 bases spanning the gap. The CDR3 here is CASSSYTEAFF. CDR3 DNA: TGTGCCAGCAGTTCCTACACTGAAGCTTTCTTT.

The chain links TRBV2 to TRBJ2-5, with D perhaps TRBD2 (5 bases). The CDR3 consists of 13 residues. CDR1 SNHLY and CDR2 FYNNEI come from the germline V gene. V was clipped by 11 bases and J by 4 bases, with 17 bases between them. CDR3 DNA sequence: TGTGCCCCGCTGGACTCAGTGGGAGAGACCCAGTACTTC. It translates to CAPLDSVGETQYF.

The chain carries TRBV29-1 and TRBJ2-5, with D possibly being TRBD1 (5 bases). Between the trimmed V and J ends, which lost 2 bases and 5 bases, there was a span of 9 bases. This CDR3 has 12 residues. Germline CDR1 is SQVTM and CDR2 is ANQGSEA. The CDR3 sequence: CSVESGWETQYF. The DNA for the CDR3 is TGCAGCGTTGAATCAGGGTGGGAGACCCAGTACTTC. Filled out from reference TRBV29-1 and TRBJ2-5, the complete variable domain reads SAVISQKPSRDICQRGTSLTIQCQVDSQVTMMFWYRQQPGQSLTLIATANQGSEATYESGFVIDKFPISRPNLTFSTLTVSNMSPEDSSIYLCSVESGWETQYFGPGTRLLVL.